A single sample gave rise to the 25 T cell receptor beta chains below, sequenced in a study of T cells in localized non-small cell lung cancer (TCRdb year 2020). The library was built by means of the immunoSEQ multiplex PCR assay. TCRdb limited this immuneACCESS table to in-frame rearrangements with V and J called. A share of clones is missing; checked studies link under half to unresolved V genes, and the rest is unexplained. This sample comprises some 31,000 clones, around 80% of them detected only once. The biggest ten clones account for roughly a third of the sample. Sample: peripheral blood, taken before any cancer treatment. These TCRs come from a male donor older than 55 with stage II squamous cell lung carcinoma.

V is TRBV27 and J is TRBJ2-3; 11 positions agree with TRBD1. Germline CDR1 MNHEY, CDR2 SMNVEV (reference sequence). Unmatched junction bases numbered 5, after V lost 6 bases and J lost 3 bases. CDR3 length: 15 amino acids. The CDR3 sequence is CASRSGQGATDTQYF. For the CDR3, the DNA is TGTGCCAGCAGGAGTGGACAGGGGGCTACAGATACGCAGTATTTT.

The rearrangement uses TRBV11-2 and TRBJ1-5, with 9 bases fitting TRBD1. This CDR3 spans 15 amino acids. Germline values: CDR1 SGHAT, CDR2 FQNNGV. J gave up 6 bases and V 4 bases, and 7 bases lay outside the gene matches. The CDR3 protein is CASSSGQGSGQPQHF. In nucleotides, the CDR3 is TGTGCCAGCAGCTCGGGACAGGGAAGCGGTCAGCCCCAGCATTTT.

The CDR3 coding sequence is TGCGCCAGCAGGATGGGAGGACACAGGGGGTCTTTGTCCCAGTACTTC. Its protein product is CASRMGGHRGSLSQYF. This sequence joins TRBV5-1 and TRBJ2-5; 8 bases fit TRBD1. Looked up from germline, CDR1 is SGHRS and CDR2 is YFSETQ. Trimming at V came to 5 bases and at J to 9 bases, leaving 18 bases not matched to a gene. The CDR3 runs 16 residues.

This clone has a single count. J is TRBJ1-4 and V is TRBV15; D might be TRBD1 (5 bases). V gave up 3 bases and J gave up 6 bases, with 14 bases separating them. Per the germline V gene, CDR1 is LNHNV and CDR2 is YYDKDF (reference sequence). The CDR3 is 15 amino acids. The CDR3: CATSRRDGPYEKLFF. CDR3 coding DNA: TGTGCCACCAGCAGGAGGGACGGACCGTATGAAAAACTGTTTTTT.

The chain combines TRBV15 with TRBJ2-1, with TRBD2 identical over 10 bases. V was clipped by 2 bases and J by 7 bases; unmatched bases: 5. The CDR3 has 15 amino acids. Per germline, CDR1 LNHNV and CDR2 YYDKDF (reference sequence). The CDR3 spells CATSRPSGRVNEQFF. In DNA form, the CDR3 reads TGTGCCACCAGCAGACCTAGCGGGAGAGTGAATGAGCAGTTCTTC.

This sequence joins TRBV18 and TRBJ2-3; D unresolved. Germline-derived CDR1 and CDR2 are KGHSH and LQKENI. V dropped 3 bases and J dropped 5 bases, with 3 bases sitting between them. This CDR3 has 11 amino acids. The DNA of the CDR3 is TGTGCCAGCTCACCCGAAGATACGCAGTATTTT. Its translation: CASSPEDTQYF.

The chain carries TRBV9 and TRBJ1-2, with D unresolved. The CDR3 is 12 amino acids. With 3 bases removed from V and 5 bases from J, the gap between germline ends came to 8 bases. The germline V gene has CDR1 SGDLS and CDR2 YYNGEE. The CDR3 bases are TGTGCCAGCAGCGCCGGGGTGTATGGCTACACCTTC. This sequence encodes CASSAGVYGYTF.

The V gene is TRBV7-8, the J gene TRBJ1-2; maybe TRBD1 (5 bases). CDR1 is SGHVS, CDR2 FQNEAQ, per germline. The CDR3 consists of 16 residues. The V and J ends lost 5 bases and 4 bases respectively, with 20 bases between them. The chain's CDR3 is CASSPTRGEMGYGYTF. CDR3 DNA sequence: TGTGCCAGCAGCCCAACACGAGGGGAGATGGGCTATGGCTACACCTTC.

This clone was detected a few times. The chain joins TRBV6-1 to TRBJ2-7, with 10 bases that match TRBD1. The trim removed 6 bases at V and 0 bases at J, leaving 5 bases unmatched. The CDR3 contains 15 residues. Germline assignment: CDR1 MNHNS and CDR2 SASEGT. CDR3 sequence: CASRGGTGASYEQYF. As DNA, the CDR3 is TGTGCCAGCAGGGGGGGGACAGGGGCCTCCTACGAGCAGTACTTC.

The chain uses TRBV7-8 and TRBJ2-7, with 7 bases matching TRBD2. Germline CDR1 and CDR2: SGHVS and FQNEAQ. V trimming: 5 bases; J trimming: 0 bases; junction bases outside the gene matches: 10. The length of the CDR3 is 16 residues. The CDR3 is CASSRPASGNSYEQYF. The CDR3 bases are TGTGCCAGCAGCCGCCCAGCGAGCGGGAACTCCTACGAGCAGTACTTC.

This clone was found a few times. The V and J genes are TRBV18 and TRBJ2-5; 7 bases are a match to TRBD1. The CDR3 contains 14 residues. The junction had 5 bases not matched to a gene; V was cut back by 5 bases and J by 2 bases. Germline CDR1 reads KGHSH; CDR2 reads LQKENI. Here the CDR3 DNA reads TGTGCCAGCTCAACTTGGGACAGACAAGAGACCCAGTACTTC. This gives the protein CASSTWDRQETQYF. Together with reference TRBV18 and TRBJ2-5, the CDR3 gives the full variable domain: NAGVMQNPRHLVRRRGQEARLRCSPMKGHSHVYWYRQLPEEGLKFMVYLQKENIIDESGMPKERFSAEFPKEGPSILRIQQVVRGDSAAYFCASSTWDRQETQYFGPGTRLLVL.

The V call is TRBV6-5, the J call TRBJ2-1; D unresolved. Germline lookup yields CDR1 MNHEY and CDR2 SVGAGI. This CDR3 comprises 15 residues. V gave up 2 bases and J gave up 4 bases, with 12 bases separating them. This chain's CDR3 is CASSYNGYSYNEQFF. The DNA for the CDR3 is TGTGCCAGCAGTTACAACGGCTATAGTTACAATGAGCAGTTCTTC.

As DNA, the CDR3 is TGTGCCAGCAGCTACTGGGGACAGGGAACAGATACGCAGTATTTT. Amino acids: CASSYWGQGTDTQYF. The chain employs TRBV14 and TRBJ2-3, with TRBD1 matching over 9 bases. This CDR3 comprises 15 residues. Germline V gives CDR1 SGHDN, CDR2 FVKESK. With 5 bases clipped from V and 3 bases from J, the junction kept 6 bases outside the gene matches.

The rearrangement links TRBV5-6 to TRBJ2-7, with a weak D call TRBD1 (6 bases). Trimming took off 6 bases at V and 5 bases at J, with 18 bases between the two ends. CDR1 and CDR2 (germline): SGHDT, YYEEEE. This CDR3 has 14 residues. Written as DNA, the CDR3 is TGTGCCAGCACCATCAGGGGCCTCAGCCACGAGCAGTACTTC. Protein: CASTIRGLSHEQYF.

This clone was found a few times. V is TRBV7-3 and J is TRBJ2-2; 11 bases are a match to TRBD2. Per germline, CDR1 SGHTA and CDR2 FQGTGA. The CDR3 consists of 15 residues. V was clipped by 3 bases and J by 5 bases; unmatched bases: 2. CDR3 sequence reads: CASSFGTSGTGELFF. Written as DNA, the CDR3 is TGTGCCAGCAGCTTCGGGACTAGCGGAACCGGGGAGCTGTTTTTT.

The J gene is TRBJ2-2, the V gene TRBV5-1; D gene unclear. The length of the CDR3 is 14 residues. CDR1 and CDR2 (germline): SGHRS, YFSETQ. Trimming left V 4 bases short and J 0 bases short, with 7 bases between. CDR3: CASSATANTGELFF. CDR3 sequence (DNA): TGCGCCAGCAGCGCGACTGCGAACACCGGGGAGCTGTTTTTT.

V is TRBV5-5 and J is TRBJ1-2, with 12 nucleotides matching TRBD1. The germline V gene has CDR1 SGHKS and CDR2 YYEKEE (reference sequence). The CDR3 is made up of 14 amino acids. Trimming cost V 4 bases and J 4 bases; bases outside gene matches: 2. The CDR3 nucleotides are TGTGCCAGCAGCAGGGACAGGGGGCTCTATGGCTACACCTTC. Translation: CASSRDRGLYGYTF. Based on the CDR3 plus reference TRBV5-5 and TRBJ1-2, the full variable domain is DAGVTQSPTHLIKTRGQQVTLRCSPISGHKSVSWYQQVLGQGPQFIFQYYEKEERGRGNFPDRFSARQFPNYSSELNVNALLLGDSALYLCASSRDRGLYGYTFGSGTRLTVV.

The chain is built from TRBV28 and TRBJ1-1; 9 bases line up with TRBD1. The CDR3 loop spans 15 amino acids. Germline-derived CDR1 and CDR2 are MDHEN and SYDVKM. V lost 4 bases to trimming and J lost 6 bases; unmatched junction nucleotides: 9. The DNA of the CDR3 is TGTGCCAGCAGTTCCCCTCACAGGGGGCAGGCTGAAGCTTTCTTT. Protein product: CASSSPHRGQAEAFF.

The chain recombines TRBV6-1 with TRBJ1-5; D not certain. This CDR3 is 13 amino acids long. From germline, CDR1 is MNHNS and CDR2 SASEGT. V was trimmed by 8 bases and J by 2 bases, leaving 10 bases between them. The CDR3 loop is CASGPVGNQPQHF. For the CDR3, the DNA is TGTGCCAGCGGCCCCGTAGGCAATCAGCCCCAGCATTTT.

This chain connects TRBV5-4 to TRBJ2-5; D remains unclear. The germline V gene encodes CDR1 SGHNT and CDR2 YYREEE (reference sequence). V shed 0 bases and J shed 5 bases, with 14 bases lying between them. The CDR3 is made up of 15 amino acids. In DNA form, the CDR3 reads TGTGCCAGCAGCTTGGAACCAGACCGGCCGGAGACCCAGTACTTC. As protein: CASSLEPDRPETQYF.

The V call is TRBV9, the J call TRBJ2-3, with TRBD1 as a possible D gene (6 bases). There are 16 residues in the CDR3. Germline CDR1 SGDLS, CDR2 YYNGEE. Between the trimmed V and J ends, which lost 1 base and 0 bases, there was a span of 12 bases. CDR3 in DNA: TGTGCCAGCAGCGTATTAGGGGGAACTAGCACAGATACGCAGTATTTT. This encodes CASSVLGGTSTDTQYF.

CDR3 loop: CAWIRGSYEQYF. CDR3 nucleotides: TGTGCCTGGATACGTGGCTCCTACGAGCAGTACTTC. This chain joins TRBV30 and TRBJ2-7; D unclear. CDR3 length: 12 residues. Trimming removed 4 bases from V and 0 bases from J, with 7 bases in between. Germline CDR1 reads GTSNPN; CDR2 reads SVGIG (reference sequence).

This clone showed up just once. This sequence joins TRBV6-5 and TRBJ1-1, with D maybe TRBD1 (5 bases). This CDR3 comprises 14 residues. Trimming took off 7 bases at V and 5 bases at J, with 17 bases between the two ends. From germline, CDR1 is MNHEY and CDR2 SVGAGI. The CDR3 loop is CASNPGFGRTEAFF. The CDR3 DNA is TGTGCCAGCAACCCAGGGTTTGGAAGAACTGAAGCTTTCTTT.

The chain has TRBV11-2 and TRBJ2-1; a possible D gene is TRBD2 (6 bases). The CDR3 covers 13 residues. From germline, CDR1 is SGHAT and CDR2 FQNNGV. Trimming cost V 1 base and J 10 bases, with 11 bases left between them. CDR3 in amino acids: CASSLGPGLEQFF. Written as DNA, the CDR3 is TGTGCCAGCAGCTTAGGGCCGGGACTCGAGCAGTTCTTC.

This clone was detected only a few times. The V and J genes are TRBV30 and TRBJ1-2; possibly TRBD1 for D (5 bases). This CDR3 comprises 15 residues. CDR1 and CDR2 (germline): GTSNPN, SVGIG (reference sequence). V lost 3 bases to trimming and J lost 5 bases, with 19 bases between them. The CDR3 region has the DNA TGTGCCTGGAGGGTGAAGGGGCAGGGACGGTATGGCTACACCTTC. Its translation is CAWRVKGQGRYGYTF.